This T cell receptor (beta chain) is drawn from a study of blood T cell repertoires in COVID-19. Method: immunoSEQ multiplex PCR; TCRdb's copy keeps in-frame clones and lacks some. The data show roughly 250,000 clones, roughly 87% seen once. Germline loops: CDR1 SGHDT, CDR2 YYEEEE. This CDR3 comprises 14 residues. Trimming shortened V by 2 bases and J by 8 bases, and 13 bases separated the two germline ends. The receptor was isolated from a man aged 60 to 75 who had recovered from COVID-19. Source material: peripheral blood. This chain joins TRBV5-6 and TRBJ1-4; TRBD1 might be the D (5 bases). The CDR3 DNA reads TGTGCCAGCAGCTTTCCGGGGGAGGACGAAAAACTGTTTTTT. The encoded protein is CASSFPGEDEKLFF.